This paragraph covers one T cell receptor beta chain sequence. The naive CD8 population came from CD45RO-negative cells selected for CCR7, without terminally differentiated effector memory CD45RA+ cells. The data were taken from a study of shared clonotypes between healthy human individuals. This CDR3 contains 17 residues. In germline, CDR1 is SEHNR, CDR2 FQNEAQ (reference sequence). V was clipped by 7 bases and J by 5 bases; unmatched bases: 15. Generated by immunoSEQ multiplex PCR, the TCRdb table keeps only in-frame clones and is missing some. There are millions of clones in the sample; roughly 95% occur only once, and about 1.1% lies in the top ten.

The source is a man aged 18 to 29 in good health. Sequenced sample: naive CD8+ T cells sorted from blood. V gene TRBV7-9 combines with J gene TRBJ2-5, with TRBD2 matching 11 bases. The CDR3 sequence: CASTSSGGPYAAETQYF. The CDR3, as DNA: TGTGCCAGCACCTCTAGCGGGGGGCCATATGCCGCTGAGACCCAGTACTTC. The whole variable domain, filled in from reference TRBV7-9 and TRBJ2-5, reads DTGVSQNPRHKITKRGQNVTFRCDPISEHNRLYWYRQTLGQGPEFLTYFQNEAQLEKSRLLSDRFSAERPKGSFSTLEIQRTEQGDSAMYLCASTSSGGPYAAETQYFGPGTRLLVL.